Below, 32 T cell receptor beta chains from the same sample are listed, as sequenced in a study of blood T cells in healthy people across ages. The authors ran a second PCR of 7 to 11 cycles using a sample-barcoded 5' primer and a J-beta primer mix. TCRdb independently ran MiXCR on the 5' RACE reads; one entry per CDR3 protein. The sample has about 1.6 million distinct CDR3 sequences, about 35% seen once. Material for sequencing was blood. The receptor set was obtained from a young woman in good health.

The CDR3 region is CASSEKTGLLHNEQFF. DNA of the CDR3: TGTGCCAGCAGTGAAAAGACAGGCCTTCTTCACAATGAGCAGTTCTTC. This sequence joins TRBV25-1 and TRBJ2-1; possibly TRBD1 for D (6 bases). Deletions cut 2 bases from V and 5 bases from J, with 16 bases between. The germline gives CDR1 MGHDK, CDR2 SYGVNS. The CDR3 is made up of 16 amino acids. The full variable domain, with the rest looked up from reference TRBV25-1 and TRBJ2-1, is EADIYQTPRYLVIGTGKKITLECSQTMGHDKMYWYQQDPGMELHLIHYSYGVNSTEKGDLSSESTVSRIRTEHFPLTLESARPSHTSQYLCASSEKTGLLHNEQFFGPGTRLTVL.

The chain employs TRBV5-6 and TRBJ2-7, with D perhaps TRBD1 (6 bases). Germline V gives CDR1 SGHDT, CDR2 YYEEEE. The CDR3 consists of 16 residues. Between the trimmed V and J ends, which lost 4 bases and 3 bases, there was a span of 20 bases. The CDR3, as DNA: TGTGCCAGCAGCCCCCGTCAGGGGATGGGGTACTACGAGCAGTACTTC. Its protein product is CASSPRQGMGYYEQYF.

V is TRBV3-1 and J is TRBJ1-1; unclear D gene. Trimming left V 2 bases short and J 1 base short, with 14 bases between. The length of the CDR3 is 16 residues. CDR1 and CDR2 (germline): LGHDT, YNNKEL (reference sequence). CDR3 DNA sequence: TGTGCCAGCAGCCAATCCCCAAACATACGGAACACTGAAGCTTTCTTT. This gives the protein CASSQSPNIRNTEAFF.

This chain links TRBV6-5 with TRBJ1-5; D is uncertain. CDR3 length: 18 residues. The germline V gene encodes CDR1 MNHEY and CDR2 SVGAGI. Trimming pared 2 bases from V and 0 bases from J, leaving 17 bases between. The chain's CDR3 is CASSYPNKTLLSNQPQHF. CDR3 bases: TGTGCCAGCAGTTACCCGAATAAGACTCTACTTAGCAATCAGCCCCAGCATTTT.

The rearrangement uses TRBV27 and TRBJ2-7; maybe TRBD2 (6 bases). V lost 5 bases and J 6 bases, leaving 17 bases between the germline ends. Per the germline V gene, CDR1 is MNHEY and CDR2 is SMNVEV (reference sequence). The CDR3 is 14 amino acids. The CDR3 spells CASSERLARSEQYF. For the CDR3, the DNA is TGTGCCAGCAGTGAGCGCCTAGCGAGGAGCGAGCAGTACTTC.

The chain's CDR3 is CATSDSWGDTQYF. CDR3 nucleotides: TGTGCCACCAGTGATTCCTGGGGGGATACGCAGTATTTT. The chain is built from TRBV24-1 and TRBJ2-3; D assignment may be TRBD1 or TRBD2 (5 bases each). In germline, CDR1 is KGHDR, CDR2 SFDVKD. The V and J ends lost 2 bases and 6 bases respectively, with 8 bases between them. CDR3 length: 13 amino acids.

The V gene is TRBV7-8, the J gene TRBJ2-7, with 16 bases fitting TRBD2. The germline V gene encodes CDR1 SGHVS and CDR2 FQNEAQ. V dropped 5 bases and J dropped 7; count of bases not matched to a gene: 20. This CDR3 region has 20 residues. The CDR3: CASSPNAGTSGRDTYNEQYF. The CDR3, as DNA: TGTGCCAGCAGCCCCAACGCCGGGACTAGCGGGAGGGACACTTACAATGAGCAGTACTTC.

In this sample, this clonotype turned up a few times. The chain is built from TRBV20-1 and TRBJ2-7; D not resolved. The germline V gene encodes CDR1 DFQATT and CDR2 SNEGSKA (reference sequence). V lost 1 base, J lost 4 bases, and 8 bases lay in between. The CDR3 extends over 12 amino acids. The CDR3 spells CSARGQLYEQYF. DNA of the CDR3: TGCAGTGCTAGAGGGCAATTGTACGAGCAGTACTTC.

This chain links TRBV15 with TRBJ2-1, with D tentatively TRBD1 (6 bases). The length of the CDR3 is 15 residues. The V end lost 1 base, the J end lost 4 bases, and 11 bases lay between the germline ends. Germline V lookup: CDR1 LNHNV, CDR2 YYDKDF (reference sequence). CDR3 sequence (DNA): TGTGCCACCAGCAGAGGCCAGGGGCGTTACAATGAGCAGTTCTTC. It is translated as CATSRGQGRYNEQFF.

On this clonotype: A much larger clone is a single base away; this may be a read error. Here the CDR3 DNA reads TGTGCCAGCAGCTTAGGCGGGAGCCCAATTGCAGAGCAGTACTTC. The encoded protein is CASSLGGSPIAEQYF. The V gene is TRBV7-3, the J gene TRBJ2-5; 7 bases line up with TRBD2. The CDR3 totals 15 residues. CDR1 is SGHTA and CDR2 is FQGTGA in the germline V gene. The V and J ends lost 2 bases and 11 bases, in that order; junction bases with no gene match: 14.

This clonotype was counted only a few times. V and J are TRBV7-6 and TRBJ2-7, with TRBD2 matching over 12 bases. The trim removed 5 bases at V and 0 bases at J, leaving 8 bases unmatched. CDR1 is SGHVS and CDR2 is FNYEAQ in the germline V gene. The CDR3 is made up of 17 amino acids. The CDR3: CASSPGTSGLSSYEQYF. CDR3 nucleotide sequence: TGTGCCAGCAGCCCCGGGACTAGCGGGCTTAGCTCCTACGAGCAGTACTTC.

This clonotype was detected many times. This chain uses TRBV30 with TRBJ1-2, with D unresolved. The germline V gene has CDR1 GTSNPN and CDR2 SVGIG (reference sequence). Deletions cut 0 bases from V and 3 bases from J, with 8 bases between. The CDR3 loop spans 13 amino acids. The CDR3 region has the DNA TGTGCCTGGAGTGTAGTCTGGCACTATGGCTACACCTTC. It codes for CAWSVVWHYGYTF.

This clonotype occurred a few times. V is TRBV20-1 and J is TRBJ2-7; D unresolved. The V end lost 0 bases, the J end lost 0 bases, and 15 bases lay between the germline ends. This CDR3 is 16 amino acids long. Germline lookup yields CDR1 DFQATT and CDR2 SNEGSKA (reference sequence). This chain's CDR3 is CSARDPAATSSYEQYF. Here the CDR3 DNA reads TGCAGTGCTAGAGACCCTGCGGCTACGAGCTCCTACGAGCAGTACTTC.

The chain joins TRBV28 to TRBJ2-7, with 10 bases that match TRBD1. This CDR3 is 15 amino acids long. Germline loops: CDR1 MDHEN, CDR2 SYDVKM. V lost 4 bases and J lost 7; bases outside the gene matches: 10. This CDR3 is CASSSRQGAVGEQYF. CDR3 bases: TGTGCCAGCAGTTCCCGACAGGGGGCAGTGGGGGAGCAGTACTTC.

J is TRBJ2-1 and V is TRBV7-2; D remains ambiguous. The J call may be faulty, since TRBJ2-7 better matches the DNA end. The CDR3 is made up of 15 amino acids. Germline V gene lookup returns CDR1 SGHTA and CDR2 FQGNSA. DNA for the CDR3: TGTGCCAGCAGCTTAGATCTGGGAACCTACAATGAGCAGTACTTC. It encodes CASSLDLGTYNEQYF.

The J gene is TRBJ1-1, the V gene TRBV12-3 or TRBV12-4; possibly TRBD1 for D (5 bases). The CDR3 sequence is 13 residues long. The germline V and J ends were trimmed by 11 bases and 2 bases, with 15 bases remaining between them. As DNA, the CDR3 is TGTGCCGGCAACAGGCGCCGTAACACTGAAGCTTTCTTT. This sequence encodes CAGNRRRNTEAFF.

This clonotype was counted between two and nine times. This sequence joins TRBV11-2 and TRBJ2-3; D gene unclear. Trimming cost V 2 bases and J 0 bases, with 12 bases left between them. This CDR3 comprises 16 residues. Per the germline V gene, CDR1 is SGHAT and CDR2 is FQNNGV. The chain's CDR3 is CASSLQFITSTDTQYF. The CDR3 DNA reads TGTGCCAGCAGCTTACAGTTCATAACTAGCACAGATACGCAGTATTTT.

This clonotype was observed a few times. This sequence joins TRBV11-2 and TRBJ2-1; tentatively, D is TRBD1 (5 bases). The germline V and J ends were trimmed by 3 bases and 3 bases, with 15 bases remaining between them. Germline assignment: CDR1 SGHAT and CDR2 FQNNGV. The CDR3 sequence is 16 residues long. DNA of the CDR3: TGTGCCAGCAGCTTGGGATACCAGGGCGACTACAATGAGCAGTTCTTC. Its protein is CASSLGYQGDYNEQFF.

The chain has TRBV7-9 and TRBJ2-5; the D gene is possibly TRBD2 (6 bases). The germline CDR1 and CDR2 sequences are SEHNR and FQNEAQ (reference sequence). This CDR3 has 17 residues. The V end was cut by 3 bases, the J end by 4 bases, with 21 bases between. In DNA form, the CDR3 reads TGTGCCAGCAGCTTCCGCCGGTACACGGGAGAGGGAGAGACCCAGTACTTC. This codes for CASSFRRYTGEGETQYF.

The genes are TRBV20-1 and TRBJ2-1, with D uncertain. The germline gives CDR1 DFQATT, CDR2 SNEGSKA (reference sequence). This CDR3 has 15 amino acids. V was clipped by 5 bases and J by 8 bases, with 22 bases between them. Here the CDR3 reads CSAVSRALVIHEQFF. In DNA form, the CDR3 reads TGCAGTGCTGTGTCTCGAGCCCTCGTAATCCATGAGCAGTTCTTC.

This clonotype was recorded a few times. This chain uses TRBV11-2 with TRBJ2-1; TRBD2 might be the D (6 bases). CDR1 SGHAT and CDR2 FQNNGV come from the germline V gene. V lost 0 bases to trimming and J lost 7 bases, with 16 bases between them. The CDR3 covers 16 residues. CDR3 sequence (DNA): TGTGCCAGCAGCTTAGATAATTACGGGAGTAGGAATGAGCAGTTCTTC. It specifies CASSLDNYGSRNEQFF.

This clonotype was detected a few times. The chain carries TRBV9 and TRBJ2-4; D might be TRBD2 (6 bases). The assigned J gene may be wrong: the sequence end matches TRBJ2-7 better. Germline V gives CDR1 SGDLS, CDR2 YYNGEE. This CDR3 contains 14 residues. CDR3 in DNA: TGTGCCAGCAGCGTTGGAGGGGTCAGCTACGAGCAGTACTTC. Translating gives CASSVGGVSYEQYF.

The chain links TRBV11-1 to TRBJ2-7, with 11 positions matching TRBD1. Germline CDR1 and CDR2: SGHAT and FQDESV (reference sequence). The CDR3 loop spans 12 amino acids. With 8 bases clipped from V and 6 bases from J, the junction kept 3 bases outside the gene matches. In DNA, the CDR3 is TGTGCCAGCGGGACAGGGGGGCTCGAGCAGTACTTC. This sequence encodes CASGTGGLEQYF.

This chain links TRBV27 with TRBJ2-7; D is perhaps TRBD1 (6 bases). Germline V lookup: CDR1 MNHEY, CDR2 SMNVEV (reference sequence). V lost 0 bases and J 6 bases, leaving 15 bases between the germline ends. The CDR3 loop spans 15 amino acids. The CDR3 bases are TGTGCCAGCAGTTTATCACTTGGACAGCCGCGCGAGCAGTACTTC. Translation gives CASSLSLGQPREQYF.

This clonotype was seen just once. Sequence at one end of the junction differs from germline and may be a read error. The V and J genes are TRBV9 and TRBJ2-3, with 10 bases that match TRBD2. The CDR3 contains 16 residues. Germline V lookup: CDR1 SGDLS, CDR2 YYNGEE. In nucleotides, the CDR3 is TGTGCCAGCAGCGAACAGCGGGGGGGCCTGCCAGATGCGCAGTATTTT. It codes for CASSEQRGGLPDAQYF.

The chain carries TRBV27 and TRBJ2-3, with D possibly being TRBD1 (6 bases). V gave up 5 bases and J gave up 4 bases, with 16 bases separating them. This CDR3 region has 15 residues. CDR1 and CDR2 from the germline V gene are MNHEY and SMNVEV (reference sequence). This chain's CDR3 is CASSPKGVEADTQYF. CDR3 DNA sequence: TGTGCCAGCAGTCCAAAGGGGGTCGAGGCAGATACGCAGTATTTT.

This clonotype has a handful of counts. The chain joins TRBV12-3 or TRBV12-4 to TRBJ2-1; D perhaps matches TRBD1 (6 bases). Trimming took 3 bases from V and 5 from J, leaving 20 bases between them. This CDR3 spans 17 amino acids. The CDR3 loop reads CASSLAPRGYRDNEQFF. CDR3 DNA sequence: TGTGCCAGCAGTTTGGCCCCCAGGGGTTACCGTGACAATGAGCAGTTCTTC.

There are many counts of this clonotype. The rearrangement uses TRBV9 and TRBJ2-5, with TRBD1 matching 9 bases. This CDR3 contains 14 residues. J gave up 5 bases and V 1 base, and 3 bases lay outside the gene matches. Germline values: CDR1 SGDLS, CDR2 YYNGEE. CDR3 DNA sequence: TGTGCCAGCAGCGTATCCGGACAGGGGGAGACCCAGTACTTC. It translates to CASSVSGQGETQYF.

This clonotype was found once. The chain combines TRBV5-1 with TRBJ1-1, with a possible D match to TRBD1 (5 bases). Trimming shortened V by 4 bases and J by 1 base, and 11 bases separated the two germline ends. The germline V gene has CDR1 SGHRS and CDR2 YFSETQ. The CDR3 is 14 residues long. The CDR3: CASSPTVGNTEAFF. Written as DNA, the CDR3 is TGCGCCAGCAGCCCGACAGTTGGGAACACTGAAGCTTTCTTT.

J is TRBJ2-7 and V is TRBV5-6; no definite D call. This CDR3 has 13 amino acids. CDR1 and CDR2 from the germline V gene are SGHDT and YYEEEE. V was trimmed by 10 bases and J by 1 base, leaving 15 bases between them. The CDR3 coding sequence is TGTGCCTCGGCCCCGGGCCCTTCCTACGAGCAGTACTTC. It is translated as CASAPGPSYEQYF.

This clonotype has just a few counts. The chain combines TRBV7-2 with TRBJ2-1, with 11 bases fitting TRBD1. Germline V gene sequence: CDR1 SGHTA, CDR2 FQGNSA. The CDR3 runs to 16 residues. V trimming: 5 bases; J trimming: 2 bases; junction bases outside the gene matches: 5. CDR3 DNA sequence: TGTGCCAGCAGCCCCTGGACAGGGGGCACCTACAATGAGCAGTTCTTC. Translating gives CASSPWTGGTYNEQFF.

This clonotype was counted between two and nine times. The chain has TRBV24-1 and TRBJ2-5, with 7 bases identical to TRBD1. The J segment lost 5 bases and the V segment lost 9 bases, leaving 8 bases of the junction unmatched. Germline V gene data show CDR1 as KGHDR and CDR2 as SFDVKD. The CDR3 has 13 residues. CDR3 region: CATQADRAETQYF. Here the CDR3 DNA reads TGTGCCACCCAGGCAGACAGGGCGGAGACCCAGTACTTC.